What follows describes a single T cell receptor beta chain. Its matching antigen is unknown. Via 5' RACE with UMI labels, TRB cDNA libraries were prepared. TCRdb re-called the 5' RACE reads and shows each CDR3 protein once, DNA omitted. The sample has approximately 130,000 distinct CDR3 sequences; the top ten hold around 0.44%. The CDR3 sequence is 15 residues long. The data belong to a study of CXCR3-negative and CXCR3-positive naive CD8 T cells. Study outcomes and limitations: Researchers reported similar TRBV-TRBJ usage in naive CXCR3-negative and CXCR3-positive cells, though memory differed. TRB CDR3 hydrophobicity was greater in CXCR3-positive naive cells than in CXCR3-negative naive cells.

This chain links TRBV21-1 with TRBJ2-7; TCRdb's D call, TRBD2, is unchecked because there is no DNA. TRBV21-1 represents a pseudogene. This clonotype was sampled from a human donor in good health. Some clones in this sample may be carry-over from other donors' samples. The sample was naive CXCR3+ CD8+ T cells from blood. Subset denoted: CD45RO-CCR7+CD27+CD95- naive CD8+ T cells expressing CXCR3 (TNR3+). The CDR3: CASSKGVPGTVIEYF.